This T cell receptor (beta chain) was documented in a study of immune evolution from preneoplasia to lung adenocarcinoma. Study overall: HLA loss of heterozygosity: under 7.5% AIS, about 15% MIA, around 35% ADC, none AAH.

Study-wide points: Clonality was highest in normal lung, lower in later-stage lesions apparently. Top clone share appeared to fall from AAH through AIS, MIA, adenocarcinoma.

Generated by immunoSEQ multiplex PCR, the TCRdb table keeps only in-frame clones and is missing some. The sample records 4,500 to 6,500 clones, roughly 77% being singletons. The CDR3 spans 11 residues. Germline V lookup: CDR1 MNHEY, CDR2 SVGAGI. V lost 8 bases to trimming and J lost 2 bases; unmatched junction nucleotides: 0. Nucleic acids came from premalignant or tumor cells enriched by macro-dissection. In the case of this clone: The target antigen is unknown.

Sequencing was carried out using FFPE minimally invasive lung adenocarcinoma tissue. This TCR came from a person aged 60-79 years with lung adenocarcinoma. The chain has TRBV6-5 and TRBJ2-7; TRBD2 matches at 7 bases. The CDR3 is CASRGAYEQYF. DNA for the CDR3: TGTGCCAGCCGGGGGGCCTACGAGCAGTACTTC.